These 8 T cell receptor beta chains were sequenced from one sample in a study of CD8+CD57+ T cells in acquired aplastic anemia. General observations from the study: A lower diversity was found for CD8+CD57+ cells than for total CD4+ and CD8+ pools in patients.

All sequencing subjects had displayed CD8+CD57+ cell expansion on flow cytometry. Profiling that covered TCR beta VDJ and CDR3 relied on genomic DNA as its template. MiXCR, run by TCRdb on the reads, gives a single entry per CDR3 protein. The table has about 16,000 distinct CDR3 sequences, around two fifths seen once. For these receptors, no antigen is known. The sample was CD8+CD57+ T cells sorted from PBMCs. Stated subset: bead-enriched CD8+CD57+ effector memory T cells from SAA patients. The receptors were gathered from a human donor with aplastic anemia.

The rearrangement links TRBV2 to TRBJ1-2; 7 bases are shared with TRBD1. Germline-derived CDR1 and CDR2 are SNHLY and FYNNEI. Trimming at V came to 5 bases and at J to 4 bases, leaving 10 bases not matched to a gene. This CDR3 is built from 15 residues. The CDR3: CASSSTGVGGYGYTF. In nucleotides, the CDR3 is TGTGCCAGCAGTTCTACAGGGGTAGGAGGCTATGGCTACACCTTC.

This clonotype was observed a handful of times. This chain joins TRBV11-2 and TRBJ2-7; possible D gene TRBD2, 6 bases. Looked up from germline, CDR1 is SGHAT and CDR2 is FQNNGV. The CDR3 consists of 13 residues. V gave up 5 bases and J gave up 6 bases, with 14 bases separating them. The CDR3: CASSPTGEREQYF. As DNA, the CDR3 is TGTGCCAGCAGCCCAACGGGGGAGCGCGAGCAGTACTTC.

The CDR3 sequence: CASMDRGRADTQYF. The CDR3 region has the DNA TGTGCCAGTATGGACAGGGGGCGAGCAGATACGCAGTATTTT. The chain recombines TRBV19 with TRBJ2-3; 11 bases fit TRBD1. There are 14 residues in the CDR3. CDR1 and CDR2 from the germline V gene are LNHDA and SQIVND (reference sequence). V lost 7 bases and J lost 4; bases outside the gene matches: 4.

Only a few counts were recorded for this clonotype. The chain carries TRBV19 and TRBJ1-2, with 7 bases matching TRBD1. V was clipped by 4 bases and J by 2 bases; unmatched bases: 10. The CDR3 covers 16 residues. CDR1 is LNHDA, CDR2 SQIVND, per germline (reference sequence). The CDR3 loop is CASSKGQVGRNYGYTF. The CDR3 nucleotides read TGTGCCAGTAGTAAAGGACAGGTGGGGAGAAACTATGGCTACACCTTC.

The chain couples TRBV10-1 to TRBJ1-3; no clear D gene. The CDR3 has 16 amino acids. V was pared by 7 bases and J by 1 base, with 17 bases between. Germline lookup yields CDR1 WNHNN and CDR2 SYGVQD (reference sequence). The CDR3 protein is CASTQDGPVSGNTIYF. CDR3 nucleotide sequence: TGCGCCAGCACACAAGACGGGCCCGTATCTGGAAACACCATATATTTT.

The chain combines TRBV12-3 or TRBV12-4 with TRBJ1-2, with D possibly being TRBD1 (6 bases). The V end was cut by 3 bases, the J end by 0 bases, with 8 bases between. The CDR3 is 14 residues long. This chain's CDR3 is CASSFGQSNYGYTF. The CDR3 bases are TGTGCCAGCAGTTTCGGACAGTCTAACTATGGCTACACCTTC.

V gene TRBV2 combines with J gene TRBJ2-5; weak D call: TRBD1 (7 bases). The CDR3 extends over 15 amino acids. Per germline, CDR1 SNHLY and CDR2 FYNNEI. Trimming left V 6 bases short and J 2 bases short, with 16 bases between. As DNA, the CDR3 is TGTGCCAGCAGCGTAAGCAGGGGGACTCAAGAGACCCAGTACTTC. Translated, it gives CASSVSRGTQETQYF.

The chain uses TRBV20-1 and TRBJ1-1; D gene unclear. The length of the CDR3 is 14 residues. V lost 5 bases to trimming and J lost 4 bases, with 17 bases between them. Germline assignment: CDR1 DFQATT and CDR2 SNEGSKA (reference sequence). The CDR3 spells CSAEAVGEGTEAFF. CDR3 nucleotides: TGCAGTGCTGAGGCAGTTGGGGAGGGCACTGAAGCTTTCTTT.